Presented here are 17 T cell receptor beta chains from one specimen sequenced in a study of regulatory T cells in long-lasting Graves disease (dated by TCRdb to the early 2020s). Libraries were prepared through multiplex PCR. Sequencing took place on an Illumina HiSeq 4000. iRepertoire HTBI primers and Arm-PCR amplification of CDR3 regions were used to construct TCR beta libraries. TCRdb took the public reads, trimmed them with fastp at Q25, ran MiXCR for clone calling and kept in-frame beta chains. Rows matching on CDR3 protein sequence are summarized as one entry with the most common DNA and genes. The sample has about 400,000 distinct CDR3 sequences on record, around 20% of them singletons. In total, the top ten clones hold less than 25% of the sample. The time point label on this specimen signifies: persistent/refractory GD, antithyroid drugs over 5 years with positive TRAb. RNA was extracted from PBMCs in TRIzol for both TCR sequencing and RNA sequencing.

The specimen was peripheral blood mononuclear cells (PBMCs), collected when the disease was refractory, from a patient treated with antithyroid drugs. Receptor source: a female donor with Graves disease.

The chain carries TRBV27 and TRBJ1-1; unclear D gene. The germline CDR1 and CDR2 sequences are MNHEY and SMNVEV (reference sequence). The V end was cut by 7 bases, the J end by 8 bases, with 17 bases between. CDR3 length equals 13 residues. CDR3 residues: CASNLKGSGEAFF. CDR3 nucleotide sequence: TGTGCCAGCAACCTAAAGGGATCGGGGGAAGCTTTCTTT.

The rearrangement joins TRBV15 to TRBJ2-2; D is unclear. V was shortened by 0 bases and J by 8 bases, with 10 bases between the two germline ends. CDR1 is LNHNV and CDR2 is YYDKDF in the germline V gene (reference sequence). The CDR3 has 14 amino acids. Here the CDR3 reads CATSREGLEGELFF. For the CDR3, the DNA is TGTGCCACCAGCAGAGAGGGTCTGGAGGGGGAGCTGTTTTTT. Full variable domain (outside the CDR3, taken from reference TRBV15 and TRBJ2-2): DAMVIQNPRYQVTQFGKPVTLSCSQTLNHNVMYWYQQKSSQAPKLLFHYYDKDFNNEADTPDNFQSRRPNTSFCFLDIRSPGLGDTAMYLCATSREGLEGELFFGEGSRLTVL.

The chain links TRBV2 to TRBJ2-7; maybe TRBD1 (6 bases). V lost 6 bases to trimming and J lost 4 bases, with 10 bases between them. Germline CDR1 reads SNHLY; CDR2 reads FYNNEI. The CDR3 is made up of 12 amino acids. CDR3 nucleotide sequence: TGTGCCAGCAGGACGACAGGTTACGAGCAGTACTTC. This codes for CASRTTGYEQYF.

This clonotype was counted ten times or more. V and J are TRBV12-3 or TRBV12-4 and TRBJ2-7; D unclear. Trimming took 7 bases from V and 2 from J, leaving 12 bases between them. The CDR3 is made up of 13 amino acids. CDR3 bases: TGTGCCAGCACGGGCGGTAAAACCTACGAGCAGTACTTC. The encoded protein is CASTGGKTYEQYF.

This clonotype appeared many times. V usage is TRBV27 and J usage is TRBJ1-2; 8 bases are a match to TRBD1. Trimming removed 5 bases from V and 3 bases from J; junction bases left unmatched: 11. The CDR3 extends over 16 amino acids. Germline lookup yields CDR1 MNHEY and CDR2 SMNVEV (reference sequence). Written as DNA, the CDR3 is TGTGCCAGCAGTACGGGCCATGACAGGGGAGACTATGGCTACACCTTC. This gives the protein CASSTGHDRGDYGYTF.

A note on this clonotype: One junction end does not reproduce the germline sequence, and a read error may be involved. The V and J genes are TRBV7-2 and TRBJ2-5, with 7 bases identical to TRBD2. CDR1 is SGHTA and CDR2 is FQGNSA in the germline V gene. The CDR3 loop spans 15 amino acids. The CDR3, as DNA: TGCGCCAGCAGCCAAGTATCTAGCGGTTCGGGGACCCAGTACTTC. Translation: CASSQVSSGSGTQYF.

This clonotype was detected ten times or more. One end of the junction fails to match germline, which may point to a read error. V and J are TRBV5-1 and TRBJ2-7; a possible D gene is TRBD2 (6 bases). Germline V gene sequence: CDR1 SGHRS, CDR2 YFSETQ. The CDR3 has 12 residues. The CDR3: CASSLAGGEQYF. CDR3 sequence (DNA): TGTGCCAGCAGTTTAGCCGGGGGCGAGCAGTACTTC.

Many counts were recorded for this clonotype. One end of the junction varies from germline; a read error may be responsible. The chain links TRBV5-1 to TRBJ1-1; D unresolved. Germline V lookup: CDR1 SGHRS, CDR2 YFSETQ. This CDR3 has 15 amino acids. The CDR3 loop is CASSLEGTMNTEAFF. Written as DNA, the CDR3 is TGTGCCAGCAGCTTAGAAGGCACCATGAACACTGAAGCTTTCTTT.

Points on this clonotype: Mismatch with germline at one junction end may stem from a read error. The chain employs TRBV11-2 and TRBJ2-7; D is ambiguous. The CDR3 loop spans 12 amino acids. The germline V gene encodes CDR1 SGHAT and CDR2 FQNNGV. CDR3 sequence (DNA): TGCGCCAGCAGCCAAGATAGGACCGAGCAGTACTTC. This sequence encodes CASSQDRTEQYF. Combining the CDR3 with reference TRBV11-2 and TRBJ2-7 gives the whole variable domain EAGVAQSPRYKIIEKRQSVAFWCNPISGHATLYWYQQILGQGPKLLIQFQNNGVVDDSQLPKDRFSAERLKGVDSTLKIQPAKLEDSAVYLCASSQDRTEQYFGPGTRLTVT.

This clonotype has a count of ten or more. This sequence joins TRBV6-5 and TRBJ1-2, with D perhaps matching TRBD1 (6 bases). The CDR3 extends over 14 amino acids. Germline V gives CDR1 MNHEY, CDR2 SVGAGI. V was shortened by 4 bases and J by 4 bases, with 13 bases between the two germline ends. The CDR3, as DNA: TGTGCCAGCAGTTCCCTAGGACAGAGCTATGGCTACACCTTC. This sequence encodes CASSSLGQSYGYTF.

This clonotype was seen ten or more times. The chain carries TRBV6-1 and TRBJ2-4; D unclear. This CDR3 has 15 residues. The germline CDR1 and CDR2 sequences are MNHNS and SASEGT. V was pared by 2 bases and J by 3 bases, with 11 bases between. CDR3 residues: CASSESSVLKNIQYF. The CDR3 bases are TGTGCCAGCAGTGAATCGAGCGTACTCAAAAACATTCAGTACTTC.

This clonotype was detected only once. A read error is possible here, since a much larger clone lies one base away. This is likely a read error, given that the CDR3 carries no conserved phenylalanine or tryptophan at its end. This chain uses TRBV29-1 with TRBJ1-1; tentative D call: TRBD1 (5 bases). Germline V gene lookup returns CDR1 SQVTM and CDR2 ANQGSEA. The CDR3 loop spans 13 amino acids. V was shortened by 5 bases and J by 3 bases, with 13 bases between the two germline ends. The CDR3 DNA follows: TGCAGCGTTACGGGGCAGCCGTACACTGAAGCTTTCCTT. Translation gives CSVTGQPYTEAFL.

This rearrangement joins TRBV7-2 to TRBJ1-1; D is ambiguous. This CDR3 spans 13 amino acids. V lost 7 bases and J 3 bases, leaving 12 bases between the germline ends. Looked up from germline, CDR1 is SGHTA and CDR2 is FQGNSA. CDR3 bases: TGTGCCAGCAAAAACCCTTTTTACACTGAAGCTTTCTTT. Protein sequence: CASKNPFYTEAFF.

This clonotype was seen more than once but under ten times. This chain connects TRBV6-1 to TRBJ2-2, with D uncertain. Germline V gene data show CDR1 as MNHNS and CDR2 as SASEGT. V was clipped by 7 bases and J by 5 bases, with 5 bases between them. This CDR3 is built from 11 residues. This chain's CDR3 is CASTETGELFF. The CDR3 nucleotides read TGTGCCAGCACCGAGACCGGGGAGCTGTTTTTT.

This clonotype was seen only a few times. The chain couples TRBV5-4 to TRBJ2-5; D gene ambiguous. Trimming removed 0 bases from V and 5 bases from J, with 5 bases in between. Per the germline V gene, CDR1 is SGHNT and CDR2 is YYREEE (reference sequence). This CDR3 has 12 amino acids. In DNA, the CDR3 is TGTGCCAGCAGCTTGGATATGGAGACCCAGTACTTC. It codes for CASSLDMETQYF.

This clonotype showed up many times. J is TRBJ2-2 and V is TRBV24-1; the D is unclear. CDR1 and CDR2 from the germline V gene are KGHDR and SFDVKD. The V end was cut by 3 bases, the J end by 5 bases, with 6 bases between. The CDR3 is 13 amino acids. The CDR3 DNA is TGTGCCACCAGTGATCAGGTTACCGGGGAGCTGTTTTTT. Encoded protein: CATSDQVTGELFF.

Here the CDR3 DNA reads TGTGCCAGCAGTTGGTCCGGGCCAGAGCAGTTCTTC. Amino acid sequence: CASSWSGPEQFF. The genes are TRBV28 and TRBJ2-1; D uncertain. Germline V gene sequence: CDR1 MDHEN, CDR2 SYDVKM. The germline V and J ends were trimmed by 4 bases and 10 bases, with 11 bases remaining between them. The length of the CDR3 is 12 residues.